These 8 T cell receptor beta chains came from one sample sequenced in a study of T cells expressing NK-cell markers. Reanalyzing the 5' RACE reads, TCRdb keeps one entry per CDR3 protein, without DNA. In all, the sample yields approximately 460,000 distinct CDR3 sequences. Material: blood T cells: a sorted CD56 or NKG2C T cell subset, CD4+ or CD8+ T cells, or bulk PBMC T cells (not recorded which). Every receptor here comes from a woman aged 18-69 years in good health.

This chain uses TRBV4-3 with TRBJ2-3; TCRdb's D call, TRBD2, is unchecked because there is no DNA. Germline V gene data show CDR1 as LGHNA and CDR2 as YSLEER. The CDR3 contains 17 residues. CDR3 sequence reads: CASSPLGGGAATDTQYF.

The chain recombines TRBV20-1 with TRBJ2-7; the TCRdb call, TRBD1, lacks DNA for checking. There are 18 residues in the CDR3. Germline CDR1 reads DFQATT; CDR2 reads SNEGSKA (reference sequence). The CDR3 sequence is CSARPPGGRSGPPYEQYF.

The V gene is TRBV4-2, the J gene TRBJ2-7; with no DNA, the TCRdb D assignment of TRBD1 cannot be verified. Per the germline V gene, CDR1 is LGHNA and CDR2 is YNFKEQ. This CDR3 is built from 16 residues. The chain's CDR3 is CASSQDYRWERYEQYF.

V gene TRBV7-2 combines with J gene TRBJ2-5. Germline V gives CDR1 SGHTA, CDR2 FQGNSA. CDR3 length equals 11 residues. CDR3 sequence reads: CASSREETQYF.

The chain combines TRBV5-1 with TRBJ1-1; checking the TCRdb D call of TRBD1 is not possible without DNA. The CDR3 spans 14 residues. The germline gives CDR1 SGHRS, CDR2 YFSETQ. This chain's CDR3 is CASRTGDVYTEAFF.

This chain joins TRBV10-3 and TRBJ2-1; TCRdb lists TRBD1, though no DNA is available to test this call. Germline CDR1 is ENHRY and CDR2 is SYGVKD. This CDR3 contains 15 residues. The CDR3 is CAISESGTDYNEQFF.

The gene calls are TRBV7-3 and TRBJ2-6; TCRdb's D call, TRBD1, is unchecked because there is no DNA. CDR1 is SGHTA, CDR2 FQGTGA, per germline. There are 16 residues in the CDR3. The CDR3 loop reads CASSRDRGTGANVLTF.

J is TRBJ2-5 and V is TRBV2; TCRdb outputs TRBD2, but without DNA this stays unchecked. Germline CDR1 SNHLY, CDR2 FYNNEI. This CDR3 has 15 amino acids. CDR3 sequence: CASQIAGGSTETQYF.